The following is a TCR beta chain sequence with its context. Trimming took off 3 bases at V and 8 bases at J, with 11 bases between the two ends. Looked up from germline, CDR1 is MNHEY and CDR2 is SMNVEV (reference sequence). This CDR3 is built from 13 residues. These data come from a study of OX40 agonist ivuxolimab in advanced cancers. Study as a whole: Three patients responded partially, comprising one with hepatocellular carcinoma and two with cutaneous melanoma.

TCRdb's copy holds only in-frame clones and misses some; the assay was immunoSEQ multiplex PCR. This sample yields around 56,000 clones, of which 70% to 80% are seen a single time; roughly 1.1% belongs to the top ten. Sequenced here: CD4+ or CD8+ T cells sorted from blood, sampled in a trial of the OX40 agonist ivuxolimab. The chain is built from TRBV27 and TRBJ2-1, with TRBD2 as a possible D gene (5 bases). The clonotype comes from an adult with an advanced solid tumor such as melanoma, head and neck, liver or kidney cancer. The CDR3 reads CASSFGVRDEQFF. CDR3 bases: TGTGCCAGCAGTTTTGGGGTGAGGGATGAGCAGTTCTTC.